Here is one T cell receptor beta chain with its context. Its antigen is unknown. Second doses that came at about 4 or about 12 weeks were put together. V was clipped by 3 bases and J by 4 bases, with 9 bases between them. Looked up from germline, CDR1 is MNHNS and CDR2 is SASEGT. The CDR3 is 14 residues long. This entry is derived from a study of T cell responses to AZD1222 COVID-19 vaccine. Using immunoSEQ multiplex PCR, the repertoire was profiled, and TCRdb retains in-frame clones only, with some absent. The sample holds about 100,000 clones; over 80% are singletons and the top ten take 6.2%. Study-level results: Unmutated variant regions are reportedly the target of nearly half of TCRs that are spike-specific. The repertoires were collected only after the peak T cell response. Baseline seropositivity characterized only six AZD1222 recipients.

The input for sequencing was peripheral blood, taken 28 days after the second AZD1222 dose. The rearrangement links TRBV6-1 to TRBJ1-4; D is undetermined. The sequence was collected from an adult who received the AZD1222 COVID-19 vaccine. Written as DNA, the CDR3 is TGTGCCAGCAGTGACAGGTCCCTTAATGAAAAACTGTTTTTT. It translates to CASSDRSLNEKLFF.